A single sample gave rise to the 2 T cell receptor beta chains below, sequenced in a study of T cell responses to AZD1222 COVID-19 vaccine. Assay: immunoSEQ multiplex PCR; the TCRdb copy retains only in-frame clones and omits some. The profile shows about 110,000 clones, 70% to 90% of them singletons. The source was peripheral blood, collected on day 0 of AZD1222 vaccination. These receptors came from an adult in good health.

The J gene is TRBJ2-7, the V gene TRBV19, with 9 bases identical to TRBD1. Germline lookup yields CDR1 LNHDA and CDR2 SQIVND (reference sequence). V was pared by 6 bases and J by 0 bases, with 6 bases of the junction left unmatched. CDR3 size: 15 residues. In DNA, the CDR3 is TGTGCCAGTAGGTTAGGGACAGGGACCTCCTACGAGCAGTACTTC. Protein product: CASRLGTGTSYEQYF.

The genes are TRBV6-5 and TRBJ2-2, with D possibly matching TRBD1 (5 bases). The V gene's germline CDR1 is MNHEY and CDR2 SVGAGI. The CDR3 contains 14 residues. The ends were cut back, 7 bases at V and 2 bases at J, with 11 bases in the middle. As DNA, the CDR3 is TGTGCCAGCACGGCAGGGTTCAACACCGGGGAGCTGTTTTTT. Its protein product is CASTAGFNTGELFF.